The present T cell receptor (beta chain) was sequenced within a study of T-cell reconstitution after alpha-beta-depleted transplantation in children. The ends were cut back, 5 bases at V and 0 bases at J, with 16 bases in the middle. The CDR3 is made up of 16 amino acids. The germline V gene encodes CDR1 SEHNR and CDR2 FQNEAQ (reference sequence). Molecular barcoding with unique molecular identifiers was used for the TCRbeta library. TCRdb processed the PCR reads anew with MiXCR; each CDR3 protein has one entry. Among 200,000 to 250,000 distinct CDR3 sequences, about 9.5% were seen once, and the ten largest hold 5% to 7%.

The sequence was obtained from a human donor who donated a stem cell graft to a child with acute lymphoblastic leukemia. The chain joins TRBV7-9 to TRBJ1-1; TRBD1 is a possible D gene (5 bases). The sequencing here drew on PBMCs from the stem cell graft donor, taken from the stem cell graft. In nucleotides, the CDR3 is TGTGCCAGCAGCGTAAATCCGGGACGCTTGAACACTGAAGCTTTCTTT. Translation: CASSVNPGRLNTEAFF.